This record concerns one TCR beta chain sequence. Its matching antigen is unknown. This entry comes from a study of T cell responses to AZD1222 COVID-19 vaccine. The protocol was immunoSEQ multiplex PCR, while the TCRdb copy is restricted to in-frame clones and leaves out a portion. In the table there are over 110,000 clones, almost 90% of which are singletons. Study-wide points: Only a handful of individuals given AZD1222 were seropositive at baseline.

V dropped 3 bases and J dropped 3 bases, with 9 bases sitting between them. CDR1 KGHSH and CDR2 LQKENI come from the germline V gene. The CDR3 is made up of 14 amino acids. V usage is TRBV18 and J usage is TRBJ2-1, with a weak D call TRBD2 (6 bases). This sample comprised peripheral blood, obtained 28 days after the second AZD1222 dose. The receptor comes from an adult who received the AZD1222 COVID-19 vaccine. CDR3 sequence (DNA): TGTGCCAGCTCACCCCCCGGGGGCTACAATGAGCAGTTCTTC. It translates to CASSPPGGYNEQFF.